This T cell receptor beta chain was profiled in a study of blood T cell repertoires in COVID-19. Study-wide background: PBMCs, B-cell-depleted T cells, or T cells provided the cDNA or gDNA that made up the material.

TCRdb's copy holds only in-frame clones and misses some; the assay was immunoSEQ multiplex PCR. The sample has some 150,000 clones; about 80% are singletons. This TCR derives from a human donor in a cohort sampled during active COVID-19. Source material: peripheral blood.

The CDR3 loop reads CSERLAGAYNEQFF. The CDR3 DNA is TGCAGCGAACGACTAGCGGGAGCCTACAATGAGCAGTTCTTC. The chain joins TRBV29-1 to TRBJ2-1; 12 nucleotides line up with TRBD2. The V segment lost 7 bases and the J segment 2 bases; nucleotides outside the gene matches: 3. The length of the CDR3 is 14 residues. Looked up from germline, CDR1 is SQVTM and CDR2 is ANQGSEA.